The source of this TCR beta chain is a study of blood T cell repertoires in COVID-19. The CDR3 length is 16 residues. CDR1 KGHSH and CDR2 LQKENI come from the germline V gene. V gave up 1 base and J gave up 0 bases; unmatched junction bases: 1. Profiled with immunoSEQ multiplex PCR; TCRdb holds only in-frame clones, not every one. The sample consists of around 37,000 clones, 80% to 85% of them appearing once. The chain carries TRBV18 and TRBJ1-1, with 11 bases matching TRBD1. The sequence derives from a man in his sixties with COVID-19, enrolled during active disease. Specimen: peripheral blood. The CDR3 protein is CASSPRTGGLNTEAFF. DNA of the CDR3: TGTGCCAGCTCACCACGGACAGGGGGCTTGAACACTGAAGCTTTCTTT.